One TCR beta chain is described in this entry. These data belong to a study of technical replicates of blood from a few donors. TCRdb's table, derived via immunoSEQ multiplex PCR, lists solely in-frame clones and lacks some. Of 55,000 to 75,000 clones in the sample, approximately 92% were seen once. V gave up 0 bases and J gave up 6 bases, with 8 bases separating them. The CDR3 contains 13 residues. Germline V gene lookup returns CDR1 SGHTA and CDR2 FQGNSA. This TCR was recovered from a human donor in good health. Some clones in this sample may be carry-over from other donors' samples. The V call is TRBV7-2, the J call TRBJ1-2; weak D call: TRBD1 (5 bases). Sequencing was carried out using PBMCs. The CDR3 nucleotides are TGTGCCAGCAGCTTAGCCGTAGGGGATGGCTACACCTTC. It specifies CASSLAVGDGYTF.